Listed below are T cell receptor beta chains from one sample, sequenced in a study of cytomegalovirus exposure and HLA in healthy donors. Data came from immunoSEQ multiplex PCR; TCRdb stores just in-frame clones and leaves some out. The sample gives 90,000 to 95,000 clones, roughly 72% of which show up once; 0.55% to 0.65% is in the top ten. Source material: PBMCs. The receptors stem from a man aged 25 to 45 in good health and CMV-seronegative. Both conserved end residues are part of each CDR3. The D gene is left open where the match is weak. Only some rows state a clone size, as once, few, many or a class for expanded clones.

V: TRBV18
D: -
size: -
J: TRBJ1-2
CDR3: CASSLQGTEAANYGYTF
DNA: TGTGCCAGCTCACTCCAGGGGACGGAAGCCGCTAACTATGGCTACACCTTC

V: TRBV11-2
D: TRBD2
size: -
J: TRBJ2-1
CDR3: CASSLEAGGFSYNEQFF
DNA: TGTGCCAGCAGCTTAGAAGCGGGGGGCTTCTCCTACAATGAGCAGTTCTTC

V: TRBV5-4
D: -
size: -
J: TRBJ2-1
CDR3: CASSFSRVGNEQFF
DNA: TGTGCCAGCAGCTTTAGCAGGGTAGGAAATGAGCAGTTCTTC

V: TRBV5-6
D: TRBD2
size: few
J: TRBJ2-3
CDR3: CASSLLVYERGSQRGTQYF
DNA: TGTGCCAGCAGCTTGCTTGTCTACGAGCGGGGGAGCCAGAGGGGTACGCAGTATTTT

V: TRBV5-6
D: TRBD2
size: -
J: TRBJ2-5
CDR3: CASSLVLAGVETQYF
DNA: TGTGCCAGCAGCTTGGTTCTAGCGGGAGTGGAGACCCAGTACTTC

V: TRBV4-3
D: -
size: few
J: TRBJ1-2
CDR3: CASSQKRSATNYGYTF
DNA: TGCGCCAGCAGCCAAAAGAGGTCAGCAACTAACTATGGCTACACCTTC

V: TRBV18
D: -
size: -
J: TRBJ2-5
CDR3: CASSPNQGGKTQYF
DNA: TGTGCCAGCTCACCCAACCAGGGTGGTAAGACCCAGTACTTC

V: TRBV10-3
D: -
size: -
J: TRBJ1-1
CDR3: CAISESNRGGGEAFF
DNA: TGTGCCATCAGTGAGTCGAATAGGGGAGGTGGTGAAGCTTTCTTT

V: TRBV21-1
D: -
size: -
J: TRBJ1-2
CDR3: CASSKSVFGGYTF
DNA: TGTGCCAGCAGCAAAAGCGTGTTTGGGGGCTACACCTTC

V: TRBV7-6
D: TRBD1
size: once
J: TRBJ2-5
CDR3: CASSLPPPGQGTGYQETQYF
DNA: TGTGCCAGCAGCTTACCGCCACCGGGACAGGGTACTGGGTACCAAGAGACCCAGTACTTC

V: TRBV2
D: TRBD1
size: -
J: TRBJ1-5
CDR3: CASRGQGSHPQHF
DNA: TGTGCCAGCAGGGGACAGGGGTCCCATCCCCAGCATTTT

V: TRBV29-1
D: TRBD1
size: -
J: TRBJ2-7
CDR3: CSVEGAGQGLSYEQYF
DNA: TGCAGCGTTGAAGGGGCCGGACAGGGCCTCTCCTACGAGCAGTACTTC

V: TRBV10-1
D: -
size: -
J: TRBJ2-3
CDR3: CASSGTDSSGFGTDTQYF
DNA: TGCGCCAGCAGTGGTACGGACAGTTCGGGTTTTGGCACAGATACGCAGTATTTT

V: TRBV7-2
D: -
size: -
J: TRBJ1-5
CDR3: CASSPLGGSSQPQHF
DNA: TGTGCCAGCAGCCCCTTGGGGGGTTCGAGCCAGCCCCAGCATTTT

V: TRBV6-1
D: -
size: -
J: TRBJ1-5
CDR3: CASSEGNTRVAQHF
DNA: TGTGCCAGCAGTGAAGGGAACACCAGGGTGGCCCAGCATTTT

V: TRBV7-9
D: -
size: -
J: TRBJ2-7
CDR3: CASSLIADEQYF
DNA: TGTGCCAGCAGCTTAATCGCAGACGAGCAGTACTTC

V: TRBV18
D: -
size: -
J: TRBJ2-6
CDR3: CASSLTRESRTNVLTF
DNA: TGTGCCAGCTCACTCACGAGGGAAAGTAGGACCAACGTCCTGACTTTC

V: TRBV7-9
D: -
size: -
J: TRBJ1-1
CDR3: CASSLEVQGTEAFF
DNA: TGTGCCAGCAGCTTAGAGGTGCAGGGGACTGAAGCTTTCTTT

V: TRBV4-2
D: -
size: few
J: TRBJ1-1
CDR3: CASSQEEGWNTEAFF
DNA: TGTGCCAGCAGCCAAGAAGAGGGATGGAACACTGAAGCTTTCTTT

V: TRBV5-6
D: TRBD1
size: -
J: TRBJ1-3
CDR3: CASSFGTDSGNTIYF
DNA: TGTGCCAGCAGCTTTGGGACAGACTCTGGAAACACCATATATTTT

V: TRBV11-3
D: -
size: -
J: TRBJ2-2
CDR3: CASSLDEGRNTGELFF
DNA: TGTGCCAGCAGCTTAGACGAGGGAAGGAACACCGGGGAGCTGTTTTTT

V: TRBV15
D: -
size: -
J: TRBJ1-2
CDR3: CATRQPPSYGYTF
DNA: TGTGCCACCCGACAGCCCCCTTCCTATGGCTACACCTTC

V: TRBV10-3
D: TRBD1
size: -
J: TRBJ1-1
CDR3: CGGMGQGNTEAFF
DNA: TGTGGGGGGATGGGACAGGGGAACACTGAAGCTTTCTTT

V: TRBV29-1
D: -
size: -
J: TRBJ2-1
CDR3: CSVVSSSIYNEQFF
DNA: TGCAGCGTAGTAAGTAGTTCGATCTACAATGAGCAGTTCTTC

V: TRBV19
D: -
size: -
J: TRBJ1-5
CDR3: CASSTGGKGNQPQHF
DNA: TGTGCCAGTAGTACCGGGGGGAAAGGCAATCAGCCCCAGCATTTT

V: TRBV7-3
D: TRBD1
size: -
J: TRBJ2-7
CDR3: CASSSGPGGGTHEQYF
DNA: TGTGCCAGCAGCTCGGGACCAGGGGGCGGTACCCACGAGCAGTACTTC

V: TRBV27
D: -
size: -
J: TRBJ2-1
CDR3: CASSLSKRVWSEQFF
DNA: TGTGCCAGCAGTTTATCGAAACGGGTTTGGAGTGAGCAGTTCTTC

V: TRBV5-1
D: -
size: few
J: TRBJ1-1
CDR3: CASSLAGGGFTNTEAFF
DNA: TGCGCCAGCAGCTTGGCCGGGGGGGGTTTCACCAACACTGAAGCTTTCTTT

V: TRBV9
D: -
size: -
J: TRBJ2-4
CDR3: CASSPNPLGVADIQYF
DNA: TGTGCCAGCAGCCCGAACCCCTTAGGGGTGGCGGACATTCAGTACTTC

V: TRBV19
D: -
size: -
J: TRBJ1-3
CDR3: CASSIGSSGNTIYF
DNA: TGTGCCAGTAGTATAGGGAGCTCTGGAAACACCATATATTTT

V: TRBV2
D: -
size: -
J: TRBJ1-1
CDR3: CASSGAGSMDFWSTEAFF
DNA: TGTGCCAGCAGTGGGGCGGGGTCAATGGATTTTTGGAGCACTGAAGCTTTCTTT

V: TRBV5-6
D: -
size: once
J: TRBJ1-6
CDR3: CASSLFSSYNSPLHF
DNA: TGTGCCAGCAGCTTGTTTAGCTCCTATAATTCACCCCTCCACTTT

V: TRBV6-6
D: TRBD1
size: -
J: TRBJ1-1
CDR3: CASSPRGETEAFF
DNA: TGTGCCAGCAGCCCCAGGGGGGAAACTGAAGCTTTCTTT

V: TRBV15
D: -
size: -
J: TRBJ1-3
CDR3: CATSRKQVSSGNTIYF
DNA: TGTGCCACCAGCAGAAAGCAAGTATCCTCTGGAAACACCATATATTTT

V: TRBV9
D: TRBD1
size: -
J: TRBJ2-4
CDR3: CASSVEAGGNIQYF
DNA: TGTGCCAGCAGCGTAGAGGCAGGGGGAAACATTCAGTACTTC

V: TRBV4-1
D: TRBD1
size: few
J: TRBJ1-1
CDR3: CASSEGRDRYMNTEAFF
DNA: TGCGCCAGCAGCGAAGGCCGGGACAGGTACATGAACACTGAAGCTTTCTTT

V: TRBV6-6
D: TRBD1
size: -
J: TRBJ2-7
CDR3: CASSYLGQGYYEQYF
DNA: TGTGCCAGCAGTTACTTGGGACAGGGATACTACGAGCAGTACTTC

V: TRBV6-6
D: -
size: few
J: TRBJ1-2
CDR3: CASSSPEPGGGYTF
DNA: TGTGCCAGCAGTTCCCCAGAACCGGGGGGTGGCTACACCTTC

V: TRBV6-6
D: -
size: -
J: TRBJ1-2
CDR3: CASRNRAHGYTF
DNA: TGTGCCAGCAGAAACAGGGCCCATGGCTACACCTTC

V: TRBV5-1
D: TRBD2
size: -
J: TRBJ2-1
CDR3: CASSSTSVNNEQFF
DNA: TGCGCCAGCAGCTCGACTAGCGTAAACAATGAGCAGTTCTTC

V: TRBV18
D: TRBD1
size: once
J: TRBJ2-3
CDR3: CASSPQMTGIKSTDTQYF
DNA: TGTGCCAGCTCACCACAAATGACAGGGATTAAAAGCACAGATACGCAGTATTTT